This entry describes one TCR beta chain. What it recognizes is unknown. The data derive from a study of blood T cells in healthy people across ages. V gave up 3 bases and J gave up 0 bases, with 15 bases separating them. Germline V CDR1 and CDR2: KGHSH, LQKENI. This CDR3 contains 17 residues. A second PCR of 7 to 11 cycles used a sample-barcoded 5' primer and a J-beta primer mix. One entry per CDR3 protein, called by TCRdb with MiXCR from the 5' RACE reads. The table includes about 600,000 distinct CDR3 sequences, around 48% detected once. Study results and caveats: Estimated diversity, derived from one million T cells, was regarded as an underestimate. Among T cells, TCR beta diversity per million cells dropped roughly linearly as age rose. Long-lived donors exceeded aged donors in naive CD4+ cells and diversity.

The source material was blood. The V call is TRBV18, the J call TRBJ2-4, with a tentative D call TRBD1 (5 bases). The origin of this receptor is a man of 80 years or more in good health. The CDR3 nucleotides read TGTGCCAGCTCACCCCTTTCAAGGGGCGTAGCCAAAAACATTCAGTACTTC. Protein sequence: CASSPLSRGVAKNIQYF.